One TCR beta chain is described in this entry. As yet, its antigen is unknown. The germline V gene has CDR1 SQVTM and CDR2 ANQGSEA. CDR3 length equals 13 residues. Trimming took 6 bases from V and 0 from J, leaving 9 bases between them. This sample was taken from a study of cytomegalovirus exposure and HLA in healthy donors. At the level of the study: There were nearly 120 million unique TCR beta sequences, drawn from 200 million or so T cells, in an earlier analysis. Study observations and caveats: One variant, a missense change in DCLRE1C, was linked in a later analysis to TCR beta V- and J-gene trimming. In presence/absence analyses, roughly uniform sequencing depth across donors was assumed.

PCR employed 60 Vbeta and 13 Jbeta primers. Sequencing was performed with immunoSEQ multiplex PCR; in TCRdb, only in-frame clones are kept and a portion is missing. The table lists roughly 200,000 clones, 65% to 90% of them singletons. The genes are TRBV29-1 and TRBJ1-3; maybe TRBD1 (6 bases). Sequencing was done on a sample of PBMCs. This receptor was taken from a woman aged 45 to 65 in good health and CMV-seronegative. The CDR3 here is CSVVQGSGNTIYF. The CDR3 nucleotides are TGCAGCGTCGTACAGGGCTCTGGAAACACCATATATTTT.